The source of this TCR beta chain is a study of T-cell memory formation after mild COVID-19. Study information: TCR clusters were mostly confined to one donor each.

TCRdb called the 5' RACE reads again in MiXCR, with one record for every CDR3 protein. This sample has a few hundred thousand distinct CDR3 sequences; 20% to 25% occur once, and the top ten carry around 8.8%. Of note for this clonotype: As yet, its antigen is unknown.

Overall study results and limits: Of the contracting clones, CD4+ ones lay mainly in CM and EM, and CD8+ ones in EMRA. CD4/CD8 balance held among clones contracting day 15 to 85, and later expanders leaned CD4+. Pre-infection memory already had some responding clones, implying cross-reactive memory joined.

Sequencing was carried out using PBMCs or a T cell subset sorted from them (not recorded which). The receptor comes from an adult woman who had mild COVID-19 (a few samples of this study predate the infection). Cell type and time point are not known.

The DNA of the CDR3 is TGTGCCAGCAAGCCGCCGATAGGCGAGCAGTACTTC. This gives the protein CASKPPIGEQYF. This rearrangement joins TRBV2 to TRBJ2-7; D is unclear. Trimming removed 7 bases at V and 6 bases at J, with 13 bases between. Germline lookup yields CDR1 SNHLY and CDR2 FYNNEI. The CDR3 runs to 12 residues.